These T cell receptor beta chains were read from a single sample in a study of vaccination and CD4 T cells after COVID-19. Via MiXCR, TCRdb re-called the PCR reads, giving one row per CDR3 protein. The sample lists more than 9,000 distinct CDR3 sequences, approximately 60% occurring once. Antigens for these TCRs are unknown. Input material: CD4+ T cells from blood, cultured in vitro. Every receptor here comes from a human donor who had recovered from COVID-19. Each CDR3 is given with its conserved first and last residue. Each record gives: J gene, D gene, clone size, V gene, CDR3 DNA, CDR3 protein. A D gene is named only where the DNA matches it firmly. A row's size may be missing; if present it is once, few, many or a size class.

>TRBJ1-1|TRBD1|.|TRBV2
TGTGCCAGCAGGACAGGGGGGCTCATGAACACTGAAGCTTTCTTT
CASRTGGLMNTEAFF
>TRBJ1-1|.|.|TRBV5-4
TGTGCCAGCAGCCCTCAGGGGCGCACTGAAGCTTTCTTT
CASSPQGRTEAFF
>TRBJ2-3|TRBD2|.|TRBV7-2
TGTGCCAGCAGCCCGGGGGGGGCCGATACGCAGTATTTT
CASSPGGADTQYF
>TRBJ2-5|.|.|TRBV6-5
TGTGCCAGCAGTTATCCGGGGTCGGAGACCCAGTACTTC
CASSYPGSETQYF
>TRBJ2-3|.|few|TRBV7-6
TGTGCCAGCAGCTTATCCGCCATTGGGTACACAGATACGCAGTATTTT
CASSLSAIGYTDTQYF
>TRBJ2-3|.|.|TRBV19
TGTGCCAGTAGTCGCCTCGGGGGAGAGGAAAGAGATACGCAGTATTTT
CASSRLGGEERDTQYF
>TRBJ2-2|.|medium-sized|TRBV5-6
TGTGCCAGCAGCTTTCGTTGGGCCACCGGGGAGCTGTTTTTT
CASSFRWATGELFF
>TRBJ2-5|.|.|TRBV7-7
TGTGCCAGCAGCTCGACTGGGGAGACCCAGTACTTC
CASSSTGETQYF
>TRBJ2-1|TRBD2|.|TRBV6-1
TGTGCCAGCAGGACGCCCGAAGCTAGCGGCCCCAGGTACAATGAGCAGTTCTTC
CASRTPEASGPRYNEQFF
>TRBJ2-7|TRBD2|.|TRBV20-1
TGCAGTGCTATAATTAGCGGGGGCTCCTACGAGCAGTACTTC
CSAIISGGSYEQYF
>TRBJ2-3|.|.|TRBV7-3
TGTGCCAGCAGCCCACAAGGGGATACGCAGTATTTT
CASSPQGDTQYF
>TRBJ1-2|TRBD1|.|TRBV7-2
TGTGCCAGCAGCCAGACAGGGGTGAGGGGTGGCTACACCTTC
CASSQTGVRGGYTF
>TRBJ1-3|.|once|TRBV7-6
TGTGCCAGCAGCTTCGGGCTTTCTGGAAACACCATATATTTT
CASSFGLSGNTIYF
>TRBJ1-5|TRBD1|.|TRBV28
TGTGCCAGCAGTTTACGTAGACAGGGTCTTGGAAAGCCCCAGCATTTT
CASSLRRQGLGKPQHF
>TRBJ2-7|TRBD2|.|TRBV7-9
TGTGCCAGCAGCTTAGCGCTACTAGCGGGACCAAACTCCTACGAGCAGTACTTC
CASSLALLAGPNSYEQYF
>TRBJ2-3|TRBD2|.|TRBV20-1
TGCAGTGCCCCAACTAGCGGGAGCGCAGATACGCAGTATTTT
CSAPTSGSADTQYF
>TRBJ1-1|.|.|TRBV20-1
TGCAGTGCTAGAGATCCGCAGGGACCGCAAGAAGCTTTCTTT
CSARDPQGPQEAFF
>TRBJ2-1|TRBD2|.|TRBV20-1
TGCAGTGCCATGACTAGCGGGAGTACTTTTAATGAGCAGTTCTTC
CSAMTSGSTFNEQFF
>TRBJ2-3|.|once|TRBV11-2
TGTGCCAGCAGCACTTGGGACACATCAGATACGCAGTATTTT
CASSTWDTSDTQYF
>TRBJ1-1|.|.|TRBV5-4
TGTGCCAGCAGACTGGACACAGGGGAAGCTTTCTTT
CASRLDTGEAFF
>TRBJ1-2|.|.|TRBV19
TGTGCCAGTAGCCCGGGACGTCTGTATGGCTACACCTTC
CASSPGRLYGYTF
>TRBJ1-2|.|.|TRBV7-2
TGTGCCAGCAGCCTTCGGACTGGCTACACCTTC
CASSLRTGYTF
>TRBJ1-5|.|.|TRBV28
TGTGCCAGTTATAGCAATCAGCCCCAGCATTTT
CASYSNQPQHF
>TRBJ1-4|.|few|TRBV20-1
TGCAGTGCTCCCCTGGCGAATGAAAAACTGTTTTTT
CSAPLANEKLFF
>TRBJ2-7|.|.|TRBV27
TGTGCCAGCAGAAGCCTCGAGTCCCACGAGCAGTACTTC
CASRSLESHEQYF
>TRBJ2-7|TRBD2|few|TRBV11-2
TGTGCCAGCAGCCGGACTAGCGGCTCCTACGAGCAGTACTTC
CASSRTSGSYEQYF
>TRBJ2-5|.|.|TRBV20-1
TGCAGTGCTAGGGTCGAGACCCAGTACTTC
CSARVETQYF
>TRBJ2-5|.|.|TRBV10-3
TGTGCCATCAGTGAGGGAGAGACCCAGTACTTC
CAISEGETQYF
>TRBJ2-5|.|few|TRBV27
TGTGCCAGCAGAAGCGGATCGTACCAAGAGACCCAGTACTTC
CASRSGSYQETQYF
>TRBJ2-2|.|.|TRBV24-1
TGTGCCACCGAAAACACCGGGGAGCTGTTTTTT
CATENTGELFF
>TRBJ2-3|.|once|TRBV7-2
TGTGCCAGCAGCTTAGTCCATACCGCTGCAGATACGCAGTATTTT
CASSLVHTAADTQYF
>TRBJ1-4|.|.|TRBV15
TGTGCCACCAGCAGAGTTGCAACTAATGAAAAACTGTTTTTT
CATSRVATNEKLFF
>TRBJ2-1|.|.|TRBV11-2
TGTGCCAGCAGTTTACTACTACCACCGGACAATGAGCAGTTCTTC
CASSLLLPPDNEQFF
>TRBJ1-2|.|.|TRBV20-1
TGCAGTGCTAGAGATCTGGGGGGCGCCTATGGCTACACCTTC
CSARDLGGAYGYTF
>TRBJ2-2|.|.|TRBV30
TGTGCCTGGAGTCTGCCGGCAGGGAACACCGGGGAGCTGTTTTTT
CAWSLPAGNTGELFF
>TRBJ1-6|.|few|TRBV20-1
TGCAGTGCTAGAGAGGGGAGCTCCTATAATTCACCCCTCCACTTT
CSAREGSSYNSPLHF
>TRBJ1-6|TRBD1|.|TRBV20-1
TGCAGTGCTAGAGTCTCTGGGACAGGGTATTCACCCCTCCACTTT
CSARVSGTGYSPLHF
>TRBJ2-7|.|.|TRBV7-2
TGTGCCAGCAGCTTACTTCCCCGAGCCCCATACGAGCAGTACTTC
CASSLLPRAPYEQYF
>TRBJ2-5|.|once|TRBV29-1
TGCAGCGCCGAGGCAGGGGTGAGGGAGACCCAGTACTTC
CSAEAGVRETQYF
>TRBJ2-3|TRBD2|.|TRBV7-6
TGTGCCAGCAGCTTAGTGGGCGGGAGGAGCACAGATACGCAGTATTTT
CASSLVGGRSTDTQYF